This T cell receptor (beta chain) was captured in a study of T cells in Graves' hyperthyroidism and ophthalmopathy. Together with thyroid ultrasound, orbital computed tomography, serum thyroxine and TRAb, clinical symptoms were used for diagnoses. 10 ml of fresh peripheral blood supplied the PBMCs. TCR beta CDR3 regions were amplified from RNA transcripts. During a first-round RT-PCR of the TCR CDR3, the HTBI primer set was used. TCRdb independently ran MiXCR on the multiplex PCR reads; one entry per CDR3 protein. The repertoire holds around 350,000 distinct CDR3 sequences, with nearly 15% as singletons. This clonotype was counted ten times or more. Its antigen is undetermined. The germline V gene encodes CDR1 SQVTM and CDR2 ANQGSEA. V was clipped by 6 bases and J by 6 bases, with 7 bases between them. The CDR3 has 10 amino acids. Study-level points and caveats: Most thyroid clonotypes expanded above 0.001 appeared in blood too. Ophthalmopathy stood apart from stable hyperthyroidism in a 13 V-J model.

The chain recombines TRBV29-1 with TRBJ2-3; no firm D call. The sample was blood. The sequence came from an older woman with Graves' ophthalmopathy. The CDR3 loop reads CSVSHDTQYF. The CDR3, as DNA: TGCAGCGTGTCCCACGATACGCAGTATTTT.